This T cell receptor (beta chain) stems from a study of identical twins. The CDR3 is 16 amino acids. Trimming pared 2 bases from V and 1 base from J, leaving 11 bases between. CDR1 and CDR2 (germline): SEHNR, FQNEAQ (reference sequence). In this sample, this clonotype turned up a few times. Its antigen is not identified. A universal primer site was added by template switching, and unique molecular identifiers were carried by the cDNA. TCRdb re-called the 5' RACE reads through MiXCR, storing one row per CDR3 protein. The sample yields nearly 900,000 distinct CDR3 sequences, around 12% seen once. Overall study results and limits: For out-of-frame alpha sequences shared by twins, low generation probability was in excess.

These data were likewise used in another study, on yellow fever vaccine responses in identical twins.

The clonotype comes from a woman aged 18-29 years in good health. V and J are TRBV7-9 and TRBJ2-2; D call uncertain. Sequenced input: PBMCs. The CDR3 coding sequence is TGTGCCAGCAGCTTAAACCGGGCCGAGAACACCGGGGAGCTGTTTTTT. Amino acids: CASSLNRAENTGELFF.